This TCR beta chain stems from a study of shared clonotypes between healthy human individuals. This clone was counted only a few times. Antigen specificity is unknown. In the same sample, other DNA sequences code for this CDR3. TCRdb's copy holds only in-frame clones and misses some; the assay was immunoSEQ multiplex PCR. The data contain 2 million to 2.5 million clones, approximately 96% of them singletons. Notes on the study in general: Four donors had 5% to 6.5% of their naive CD4 clonotypes in common.

The sequence came from a man between 18 and 35 years old in good health. What was sequenced was naive CD4+ T cells sorted from blood. Noted subset: CD45RA+ positively selected.

The CDR3 loop is CASSLSGSETQYF. In DNA, the CDR3 is TGCGCCAGCAGTCTTAGCGGGAGTGAGACCCAGTACTTC. This chain joins TRBV5-1 and TRBJ2-5, with TRBD2 matching 9 bases. Germline assignment: CDR1 SGHRS and CDR2 YFSETQ. With 5 bases clipped from V and 5 bases from J, the junction kept 4 bases outside the gene matches. The CDR3 spans 13 residues.